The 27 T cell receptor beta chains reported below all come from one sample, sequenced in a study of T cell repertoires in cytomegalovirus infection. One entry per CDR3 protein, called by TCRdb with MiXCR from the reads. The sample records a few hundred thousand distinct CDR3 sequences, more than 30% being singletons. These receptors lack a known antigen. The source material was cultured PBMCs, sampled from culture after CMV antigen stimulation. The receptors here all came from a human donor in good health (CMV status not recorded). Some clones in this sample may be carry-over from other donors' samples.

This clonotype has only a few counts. The CDR3 DNA is TGTGCCAGCAGCACCCGGGACAGACGCACAGATACGCAGTATTTT. This codes for CASSTRDRRTDTQYF. V usage is TRBV11-2 and J usage is TRBJ2-3, with TRBD1 matching 7 bases. Per germline, CDR1 SGHAT and CDR2 FQNNGV. V dropped 5 bases and J dropped 1; count of bases not matched to a gene: 6. The CDR3 is 15 residues long.

This chain's CDR3 is CAASGVNQDTQYF. In DNA form, the CDR3 reads TGTGCCGCGTCCGGGGTCAATCAAGATACGCAGTATTTT. The gene calls are TRBV15 and TRBJ2-3; D might be TRBD2 (5 bases). Germline CDR1 is LNHNV and CDR2 is YYDKDF (reference sequence). V dropped 11 bases and J dropped 5 bases, with 17 bases sitting between them. The length of the CDR3 is 13 residues. Using reference TRBV15 and TRBJ2-3 for the parts outside the CDR3, the full variable domain is DAMVIQNPRYQVTQFGKPVTLSCSQTLNHNVMYWYQQKSSQAPKLLFHYYDKDFNNEADTPDNFQSRRPNTSFCFLDIRSPGLGDTAMYLCAASGVNQDTQYFGPGTRLTVL.

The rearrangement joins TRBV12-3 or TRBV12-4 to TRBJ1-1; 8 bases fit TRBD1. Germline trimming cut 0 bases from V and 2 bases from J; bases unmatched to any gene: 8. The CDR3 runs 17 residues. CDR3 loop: CASSLALGQANNTEAFF. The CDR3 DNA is TGTGCCAGCAGTTTAGCGCTGGGACAGGCTAATAACACTGAAGCTTTCTTT.

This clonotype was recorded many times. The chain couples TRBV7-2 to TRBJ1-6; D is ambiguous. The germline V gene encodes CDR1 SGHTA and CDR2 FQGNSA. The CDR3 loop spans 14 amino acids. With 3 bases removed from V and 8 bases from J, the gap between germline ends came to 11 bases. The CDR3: CASSFFSPDSPLHF. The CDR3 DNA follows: TGTGCCAGCAGCTTTTTCAGCCCCGATTCACCCCTCCACTTT.

The CDR3 sequence is CASSLRRDKGRTEAFF. Here the CDR3 DNA reads TGTGCCAGCAGCCTAAGACGGGACAAGGGGCGGACTGAAGCTTTCTTT. This chain connects TRBV7-8 to TRBJ1-1; D may be TRBD1 (6 bases). The CDR3 totals 16 residues. Germline CDR1 reads SGHVS; CDR2 reads FQNEAQ. The V gene lost 5 bases and the J gene lost 5 bases, with 21 bases spanning the gap.

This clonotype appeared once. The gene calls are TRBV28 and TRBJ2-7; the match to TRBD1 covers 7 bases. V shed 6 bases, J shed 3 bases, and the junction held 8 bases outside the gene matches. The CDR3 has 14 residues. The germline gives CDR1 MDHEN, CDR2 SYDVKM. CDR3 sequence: CASSQTGSRYEQYF. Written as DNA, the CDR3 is TGTGCCAGCAGCCAGACAGGGAGCCGCTACGAGCAGTACTTC.

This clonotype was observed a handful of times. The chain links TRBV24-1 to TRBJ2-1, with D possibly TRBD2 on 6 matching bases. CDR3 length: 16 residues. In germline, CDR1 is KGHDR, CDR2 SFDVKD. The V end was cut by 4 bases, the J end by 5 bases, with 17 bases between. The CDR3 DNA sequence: TGTGCCACCAGTGACCCAGGTGGGGTAGCGGACAATGAGCAGTTCTTC. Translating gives CATSDPGGVADNEQFF.

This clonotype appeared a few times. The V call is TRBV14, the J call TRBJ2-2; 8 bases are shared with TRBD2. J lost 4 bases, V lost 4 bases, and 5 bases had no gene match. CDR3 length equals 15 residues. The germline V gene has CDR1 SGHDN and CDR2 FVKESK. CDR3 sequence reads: CASSRAGTSTGELFF. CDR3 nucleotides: TGTGCCAGCAGCCGAGCAGGGACTAGCACCGGGGAGCTGTTTTTT.

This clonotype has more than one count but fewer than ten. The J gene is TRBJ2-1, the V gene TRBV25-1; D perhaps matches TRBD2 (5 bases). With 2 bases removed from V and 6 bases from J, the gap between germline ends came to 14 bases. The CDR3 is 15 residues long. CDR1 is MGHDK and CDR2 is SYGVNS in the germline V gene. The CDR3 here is CASSEPKILANEQFF. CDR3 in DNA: TGTGCCAGCAGTGAACCGAAGATTCTAGCCAATGAGCAGTTCTTC.

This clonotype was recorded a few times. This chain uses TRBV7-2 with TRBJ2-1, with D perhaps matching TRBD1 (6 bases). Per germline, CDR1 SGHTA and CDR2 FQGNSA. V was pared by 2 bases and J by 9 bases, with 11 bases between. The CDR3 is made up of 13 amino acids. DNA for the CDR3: TGTGCCAGCAGCTTAACGACCAGGGGTGAGCAGTTCTTC. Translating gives CASSLTTRGEQFF.

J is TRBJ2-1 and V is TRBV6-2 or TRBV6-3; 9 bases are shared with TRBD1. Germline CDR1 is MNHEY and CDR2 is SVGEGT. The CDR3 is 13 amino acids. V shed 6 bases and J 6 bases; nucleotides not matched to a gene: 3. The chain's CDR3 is CASRLTGGNEQFF. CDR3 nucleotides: TGTGCCAGCAGACTGACAGGGGGCAATGAGCAGTTCTTC.

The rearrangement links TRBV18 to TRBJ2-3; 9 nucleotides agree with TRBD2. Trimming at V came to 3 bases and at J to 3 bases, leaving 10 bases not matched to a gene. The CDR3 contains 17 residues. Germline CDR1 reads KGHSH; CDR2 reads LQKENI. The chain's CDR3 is CASSPRLAERGTDTQYF. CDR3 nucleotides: TGTGCCAGCTCACCGAGACTAGCGGAGAGGGGGACAGATACGCAGTATTTT.

DNA for the CDR3: TGTGCCAGCAGTCCCCAGCGGAGAGGGAGCACAGATACGCAGTATTTT. Translating it yields CASSPQRRGSTDTQYF. The chain combines TRBV6-5 with TRBJ2-3; perhaps TRBD2 as D (5 bases). The length of the CDR3 is 16 residues. V lost 5 bases, J lost 0 bases, and 15 bases lay in between. Germline CDR1 is MNHEY and CDR2 is SVGAGI.

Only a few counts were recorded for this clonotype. The CDR3, as DNA: TGTGCCAGCAGCCAGACAGTGACTAATGAAAAACTGTTTTTT. Protein sequence: CASSQTVTNEKLFF. The J gene is TRBJ1-4, the V gene TRBV7-6, with D perhaps matching TRBD1 (5 bases). The CDR3 is 14 residues long. The V gene's germline CDR1 is SGHVS and CDR2 FNYEAQ. V was shortened by 5 bases and J by 2 bases, with 9 bases between the two germline ends.

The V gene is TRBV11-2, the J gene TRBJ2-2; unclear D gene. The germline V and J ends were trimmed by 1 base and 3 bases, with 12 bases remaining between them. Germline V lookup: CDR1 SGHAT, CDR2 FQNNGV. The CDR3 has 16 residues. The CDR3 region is CASSLGVTAYTGELFF. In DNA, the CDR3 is TGTGCCAGCAGCTTAGGGGTCACAGCCTACACCGGGGAGCTGTTTTTT.

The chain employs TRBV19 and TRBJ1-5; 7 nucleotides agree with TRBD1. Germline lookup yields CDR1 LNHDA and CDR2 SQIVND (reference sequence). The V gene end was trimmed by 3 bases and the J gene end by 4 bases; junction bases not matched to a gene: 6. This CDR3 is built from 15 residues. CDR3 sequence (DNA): TGTGCCAGTAGTATTGGGGGACAGCTAAATCAGCCCCAGCATTTT. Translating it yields CASSIGGQLNQPQHF.

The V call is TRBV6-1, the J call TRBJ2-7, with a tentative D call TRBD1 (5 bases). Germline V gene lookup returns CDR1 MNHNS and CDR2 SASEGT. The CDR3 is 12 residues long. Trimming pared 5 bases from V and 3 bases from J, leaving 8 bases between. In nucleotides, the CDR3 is TGTGCCAGCAGTTGGGGCAACTACGAGCAGTACGTC. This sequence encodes CASSWGNYEQYV.

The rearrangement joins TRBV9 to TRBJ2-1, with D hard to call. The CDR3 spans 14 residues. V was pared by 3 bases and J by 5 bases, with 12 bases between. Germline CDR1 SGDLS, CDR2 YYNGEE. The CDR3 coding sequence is TGTGCCAGCAGCGCCGCCGGGCCACACAATGAGCAGTTCTTC. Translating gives CASSAAGPHNEQFF.

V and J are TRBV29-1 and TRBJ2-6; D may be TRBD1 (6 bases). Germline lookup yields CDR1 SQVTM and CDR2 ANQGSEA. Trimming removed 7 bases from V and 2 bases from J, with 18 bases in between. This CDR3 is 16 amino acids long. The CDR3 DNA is TGCAGCGCCAGGGGAGAAGCAGAAACTGGGGCCAACGTCCTGACTTTC. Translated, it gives CSARGEAETGANVLTF.

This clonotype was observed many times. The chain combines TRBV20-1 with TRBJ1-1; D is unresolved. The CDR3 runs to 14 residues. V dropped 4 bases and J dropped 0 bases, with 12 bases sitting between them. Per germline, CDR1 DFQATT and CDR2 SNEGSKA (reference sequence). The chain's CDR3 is CSATPGFMNTEAFF. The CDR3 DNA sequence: TGCAGTGCTACCCCGGGGTTTATGAACACTGAAGCTTTCTTT.

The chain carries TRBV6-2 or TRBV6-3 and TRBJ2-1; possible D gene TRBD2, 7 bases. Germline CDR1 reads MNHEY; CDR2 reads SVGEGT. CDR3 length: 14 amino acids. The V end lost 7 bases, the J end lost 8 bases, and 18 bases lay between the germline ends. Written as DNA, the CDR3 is TGTGCCAGCAAACAGGGCGGGAGTTGGTATGAGCAGTTCTTC. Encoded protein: CASKQGGSWYEQFF.

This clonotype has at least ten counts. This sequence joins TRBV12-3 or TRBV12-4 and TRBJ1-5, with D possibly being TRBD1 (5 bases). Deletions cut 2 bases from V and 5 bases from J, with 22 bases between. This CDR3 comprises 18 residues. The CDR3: CASSLQAGRTTRHQPQHF. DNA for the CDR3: TGTGCCAGCAGTTTACAGGCAGGGCGGACAACTCGGCATCAGCCCCAGCATTTT.

The CDR3 sequence is CASSIESAWAGVKTKGYTF. DNA of the CDR3: TGTGCCAGTAGTATAGAGTCGGCTTGGGCAGGGGTTAAAACGAAAGGCTACACCTTC. This chain connects TRBV19 to TRBJ1-2, with D tentatively TRBD1 (6 bases). Germline assignment: CDR1 LNHDA and CDR2 SQIVND (reference sequence). The V and J ends lost 0 bases and 8 bases respectively, with 28 bases between them. The CDR3 extends over 19 amino acids.

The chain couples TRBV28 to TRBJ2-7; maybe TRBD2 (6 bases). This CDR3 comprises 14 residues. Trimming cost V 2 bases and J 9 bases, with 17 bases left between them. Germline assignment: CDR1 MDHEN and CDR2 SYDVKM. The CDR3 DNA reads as TGTGCCAGCAGTTTACATCCAGAGACTAGAGGGCAGTACTTC. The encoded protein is CASSLHPETRGQYF. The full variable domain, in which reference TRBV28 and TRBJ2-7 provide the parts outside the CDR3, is DVKVTQSSRYLVKRTGEKVFLECVQDMDHENMFWYRQDPGLGLRLIYFSYDVKMKEKGDIPEGYSVSREKKERFSLILESASTNQTSMYLCASSLHPETRGQYFGPGTRLTVT.

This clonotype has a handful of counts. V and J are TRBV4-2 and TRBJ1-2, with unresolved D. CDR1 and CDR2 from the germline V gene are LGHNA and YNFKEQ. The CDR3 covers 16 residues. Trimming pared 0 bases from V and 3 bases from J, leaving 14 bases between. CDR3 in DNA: TGTGCCAGCAGCCAAGATCTCGGGGTTTTTGACTATGGCTACACCTTC. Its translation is CASSQDLGVFDYGYTF.

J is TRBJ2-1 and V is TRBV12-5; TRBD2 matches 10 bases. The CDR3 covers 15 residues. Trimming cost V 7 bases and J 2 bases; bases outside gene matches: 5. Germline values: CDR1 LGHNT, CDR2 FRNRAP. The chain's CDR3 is CASAGLAATYNEQFF. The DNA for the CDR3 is TGTGCTAGTGCTGGACTAGCGGCAACCTACAATGAGCAGTTCTTC.

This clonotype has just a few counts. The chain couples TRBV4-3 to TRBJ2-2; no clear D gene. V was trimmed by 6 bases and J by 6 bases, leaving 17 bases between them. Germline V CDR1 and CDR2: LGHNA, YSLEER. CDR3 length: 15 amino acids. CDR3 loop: CASSPRYRAAGELFF. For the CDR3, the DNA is TGCGCCAGCAGTCCAAGATATCGGGCCGCCGGGGAGCTGTTTTTT.